Following are 17 T cell receptor beta chains from one sample sequenced in a study of cytomegalovirus exposure and HLA in healthy donors. The method was immunoSEQ multiplex PCR; TCRdb's version includes in-frame clones alone and lacks a portion of them. This table holds about 250,000 clones, more than 75% found once. Material: PBMCs. The receptors were gathered from a man aged 18 to 30 in good health and CMV-seropositive.

In DNA, the CDR3 is TGTGCCAGCAGTTACAGGTTAGGTGTGAGAGATACGCAGTATTTT. Translated: CASSYRLGVRDTQYF. V usage is TRBV6-5 and J usage is TRBJ2-3; D not certain. The CDR3 runs 15 residues. Germline V gene lookup returns CDR1 MNHEY and CDR2 SVGAGI. V dropped 2 bases and J dropped 5 bases, with 14 bases sitting between them.

V is TRBV7-8 and J is TRBJ2-3, with TRBD2 matching over 9 bases. V trimming: 5 bases; J trimming: 3 bases; junction bases outside the gene matches: 18. Germline V gene data show CDR1 as SGHVS and CDR2 as FQNEAQ. The CDR3 is 19 residues long. CDR3: CASSPKWLREGPLTDTQYF. The DNA of the CDR3 is TGTGCCAGCAGCCCAAAGTGGTTGCGGGAGGGCCCTTTGACAGATACGCAGTATTTT.

The chain combines TRBV9 with TRBJ2-1, with D possibly TRBD1 on 6 matching bases. V was trimmed by 6 bases and J by 9 bases, leaving 16 bases between them. The germline V gene encodes CDR1 SGDLS and CDR2 YYNGEE. The CDR3 runs to 13 residues. The CDR3 DNA follows: TGTGCCAGCACCTACAGGGCCCGGGGTGAGCAGTTCTTC. Protein product: CASTYRARGEQFF.

The V call is TRBV5-6, the J call TRBJ2-3; D might be TRBD2 (6 bases). The CDR3 has 13 amino acids. The V end lost 3 bases, the J end lost 2 bases, and 7 bases lay between the germline ends. CDR1 and CDR2 from the germline V gene are SGHDT and YYEEEE. The CDR3 protein is CASSWEDTDTQYF. For the CDR3, the DNA is TGTGCCAGCAGCTGGGAGGACACAGATACGCAGTATTTT.

The chain couples TRBV30 to TRBJ1-1; no definite D call. The length of the CDR3 is 11 residues. CDR1 and CDR2 (germline): GTSNPN, SVGIG (reference sequence). The V gene lost 2 bases and the J gene lost 6 bases, with 7 bases spanning the gap. CDR3 in amino acids: CAWSLRAEAFF. The CDR3 region has the DNA TGTGCCTGGAGTTTACGTGCTGAAGCTTTCTTT.

The V and J genes are TRBV19 and TRBJ2-1; D not resolved. Germline CDR1 LNHDA, CDR2 SQIVND (reference sequence). V was clipped by 0 bases and J by 0 bases, with 9 bases between them. CDR3 length: 16 residues. CDR3 in amino acids: CASSIDPLSSYNEQFF. CDR3 DNA sequence: TGTGCCAGTAGTATAGACCCCCTGAGCTCCTACAATGAGCAGTTCTTC.

This chain uses TRBV6-1 with TRBJ1-2; the match to TRBD1 covers 9 bases. Looked up from germline, CDR1 is MNHNS and CDR2 is SASEGT. This CDR3 is built from 17 residues. V trimming: 4 bases; J trimming: 4 bases; junction bases outside the gene matches: 13. CDR3 nucleotides: TGTGCCAGCAGTGCTACAGGGGGCGCGTCCATTATCTATGGCTACACCTTC. It yields the protein CASSATGGASIIYGYTF.

The chain links TRBV7-2 to TRBJ2-2; D gene uncertain. The CDR3 extends over 14 amino acids. Trimming left V 2 bases short and J 4 bases short, with 8 bases between. Per the germline V gene, CDR1 is SGHTA and CDR2 is FQGNSA. The CDR3 loop is CASSLLRFTGELFF. The CDR3, as DNA: TGTGCCAGCAGCTTACTACGGTTCACCGGGGAGCTGTTTTTT.

This chain uses TRBV2 with TRBJ2-3; 15 positions agree with TRBD2. CDR1 SNHLY and CDR2 FYNNEI come from the germline V gene. The CDR3 has 16 residues. V dropped 4 bases and J dropped 5; count of bases not matched to a gene: 4. CDR3 in DNA: TGTGCCAGCAGTGCGGGACTAGCGGGAGGTCTAGATACGCAGTATTTT. This encodes CASSAGLAGGLDTQYF. The whole variable domain, remainder taken from reference TRBV2 and TRBJ2-3, is EPEVTQTPSHQVTQMGQEVILRCVPISNHLYFYWYRQILGQKVEFLVSFYNNEISEKSEIFDDQFSVERPDGSNFTLKIRSTKLEDSAMYFCASSAGLAGGLDTQYFGPGTRLTVL.

V and J are TRBV14 and TRBJ2-2; tentative D call: TRBD2 (6 bases). The CDR3 spans 13 residues. The V end was cut by 2 bases, the J end by 5 bases, with 6 bases between. CDR1 SGHDN and CDR2 FVKESK come from the germline V gene. The CDR3 DNA reads as TGTGCCAGCAGCCAAAGCGGGACCGGGGAGCTGTTTTTT. It encodes CASSQSGTGELFF.

V is TRBV7-2 and J is TRBJ2-6, with D maybe TRBD1 (6 bases). Germline assignment: CDR1 SGHTA and CDR2 FQGNSA. V was cut by 5 bases and J by 5 bases, with 16 bases left in between. This CDR3 has 16 amino acids. The CDR3 DNA sequence: TGTGCCAGCAGCCGATTAGGACAGAGGCGGGCCAACGTCCTGACTTTC. Encoded protein: CASSRLGQRRANVLTF.

The rearrangement uses TRBV5-1 and TRBJ2-7; 11 bases fit TRBD2. The CDR3 runs 16 residues. V shed 1 base, J shed 5 bases, and the junction held 8 bases outside the gene matches. Germline V CDR1 and CDR2: SGHRS, YFSETQ. The CDR3 sequence is CASSLSSGRSTHEQYF. As DNA, the CDR3 is TGCGCCAGCAGCTTGTCTAGCGGGAGGAGTACACACGAGCAGTACTTC.

This clone was detected once. The rearrangement uses TRBV27 and TRBJ2-2; 10 nucleotides line up with TRBD1. Trimming took 5 bases from V and 4 from J; bases not matched to a gene: 7. The germline CDR1 and CDR2 sequences are MNHEY and SMNVEV (reference sequence). The CDR3 spans 16 residues. The CDR3 bases are TGTGCCAGCAGTGCCCGACAGGGGGCGACCACCGGGGAGCTGTTTTTT. Translation gives CASSARQGATTGELFF.

In nucleotides, the CDR3 is TGCGCCAGCAGCTATACAGGGGGCGACTATGGCTACACCTTC. This sequence encodes CASSYTGGDYGYTF. The genes are TRBV5-1 and TRBJ1-2; the match to TRBD1 covers 9 bases. The V gene end was trimmed by 3 bases and the J gene end by 3 bases; junction bases not matched to a gene: 3. The CDR3 length is 14 residues. Per germline, CDR1 SGHRS and CDR2 YFSETQ.

This chain connects TRBV15 to TRBJ2-1; D is possibly TRBD1 (6 bases). This CDR3 has 15 residues. Germline V gene lookup returns CDR1 LNHNV and CDR2 YYDKDF (reference sequence). The V gene lost 5 bases and the J gene lost 1 base, with 12 bases spanning the gap. This chain's CDR3 is CATSGVRGSYNEQFF. The CDR3 DNA sequence: TGTGCCACCAGCGGAGTCAGGGGTTCCTACAATGAGCAGTTCTTC.

This sequence joins TRBV27 and TRBJ1-5; 12 bases map to TRBD1. CDR1 is MNHEY, CDR2 SMNVEV, per germline (reference sequence). Losses at the gene ends were 6 bases for V and 6 bases for J; bases not matched to a gene: 15. The CDR3 is 18 amino acids. CDR3 in amino acids: CASSHKTGQGARGQPQHF. The CDR3 nucleotides are TGTGCCAGCAGCCACAAAACGGGACAGGGGGCGCGGGGTCAGCCCCAGCATTTT.

The rearrangement joins TRBV5-1 to TRBJ2-7; D not resolved. V was trimmed by 0 bases and J by 8 bases, leaving 9 bases between them. The CDR3 has 12 residues. The germline CDR1 and CDR2 sequences are SGHRS and YFSETQ. CDR3 amino acids: CASSLGGAKQYF. CDR3 in DNA: TGCGCCAGCAGCTTGGGTGGCGCCAAGCAGTACTTC. Full variable domain (outside the CDR3, taken from reference TRBV5-1 and TRBJ2-7): KAGVTQTPRYLIKTRGQQVTLSCSPISGHRSVSWYQQTPGQGLQFLFEYFSETQRNKGNFPGRFSGRQFSNSRSEMNVSTLELGDSALYLCASSLGGAKQYFGPGTRLTVT.